A selection of T cell receptor beta chains follows, all from one sample in a study of T-cell memory formation after mild COVID-19. One entry per CDR3 protein results from TCRdb running MiXCR on the 5' RACE reads. The data show some 410,000 distinct CDR3 sequences, with roughly a quarter seen just once and roughly 14% held by the top ten. Sample: PBMCs or a T cell subset sorted from them (not recorded which). Receptors were obtained from an adult woman who had mild COVID-19 (a few samples of this study predate the infection). Cell type and time point are not known. Each CDR3 is given with its conserved first and last residue. The D gene is left open where the match is weak. Where a row states a size, it is once, few, many or the class of an expanded clone; other rows omit it.

D: -
V: TRBV20-1
J: TRBJ2-7
size: once
DNA: TGCAGTGCTAGCAGGCAGGGAGCCTACGAGCAGTACTTC
CDR3: CSASRQGAYEQYF

D: TRBD1
V: TRBV6-5
J: TRBJ1-6
size: once
DNA: TGTGCCAGCAGTTACGACAGGGCAGGTTCACCCCTCCACTTT
CDR3: CASSYDRAGSPLHF

D: -
V: TRBV28
J: TRBJ2-1
size: -
DNA: TGTGCCAGCAGCGGAAACTCCTACAATGAGCAGTTCTTC
CDR3: CASSGNSYNEQFF

D: TRBD1
V: TRBV7-3
J: TRBJ1-1
size: few
DNA: TGTGCCAGCAGCTTACGCCCAAGACAGGGGGAGGTCACTGAAGCTTTCTTT
CDR3: CASSLRPRQGEVTEAFF

D: -
V: TRBV12-3/TRBV12-4
J: TRBJ1-1
size: once
DNA: TGTGCCAGCAGCCAAGGAAGCACTGAAGCTTTCTTT
CDR3: CASSQGSTEAFF

D: TRBD2
V: TRBV3-1
J: TRBJ2-7
size: -
DNA: TGTGCCAGCAGGGACAGCGGGAGGGCCTACGAGCAGTACTTC
CDR3: CASRDSGRAYEQYF

D: -
V: TRBV25-1
J: TRBJ2-3
size: -
DNA: TGTGCCAGCAGTGGGAACTTCTATACGCAGTATTTT
CDR3: CASSGNFYTQYF

D: -
V: TRBV7-2
J: TRBJ2-1
size: -
DNA: TGTGCCAGCAGCAGTGACTACTACAATGAGCAGTTCTTC
CDR3: CASSSDYYNEQFF

D: -
V: TRBV7-2
J: TRBJ2-3
size: -
DNA: TGTGCCAGCAGCTTAGGGGCCTTCACAGATACGCAGTATTTT
CDR3: CASSLGAFTDTQYF

D: -
V: TRBV5-1
J: TRBJ1-6
size: -
DNA: TGCGCCAGCAGTTCTCGACCGGGACATCCCGATTCACCCCTCCACTTT
CDR3: CASSSRPGHPDSPLHF

D: TRBD2
V: TRBV7-6
J: TRBJ2-3
size: -
DNA: TGTGCCAGCAGCTTAGGGCCCCGCGGCGGGAGGACAGATACGCAGTATTTT
CDR3: CASSLGPRGGRTDTQYF

D: TRBD1
V: TRBV12-3/TRBV12-4
J: TRBJ2-1
size: few
DNA: TGTGCCAGCAGTCGTACCTTGGGACAGGGGGCCGGGAATGAGCAGTTCTTC
CDR3: CASSRTLGQGAGNEQFF

D: -
V: TRBV5-6
J: TRBJ1-1
size: -
DNA: TGTGCCAGCAGCTGGGACGGTGAAGCTTTCTTT
CDR3: CASSWDGEAFF

D: -
V: TRBV5-5
J: TRBJ2-4
size: few
DNA: TGTGCCAGCAGCTTGAGCAAAAACATTCAGTACTTC
CDR3: CASSLSKNIQYF

D: -
V: TRBV11-2
J: TRBJ1-2
size: few
DNA: TGTGCCAGCAGCTTAGATCGGGTTCAAGACTATGGCTACACCTTC
CDR3: CASSLDRVQDYGYTF

D: -
V: TRBV9
J: TRBJ2-5
size: few
DNA: TGTGCCAGCAGCGTAGTTCTAGGAGAGACCCAGTACTTC
CDR3: CASSVVLGETQYF

D: TRBD2
V: TRBV5-4
J: TRBJ2-1
size: -
DNA: TGTGCCAGCAGCCTTGGTGGGGCGGGGGGCCGCAATGAGCAGTTCTTC
CDR3: CASSLGGAGGRNEQFF

D: TRBD1
V: TRBV9
J: TRBJ2-1
size: -
DNA: TGTGCCAGCAGCGTAGACGGGACAGGCAATGAGCAGTTCTTC
CDR3: CASSVDGTGNEQFF

D: -
V: TRBV7-9
J: TRBJ1-5
size: few
DNA: TGTGCCACCCATCCGGGGTCGGGGCAGCCCCAGCATTTT
CDR3: CATHPGSGQPQHF

D: -
V: TRBV5-1
J: TRBJ1-1
size: -
DNA: TGCGCCAGCAGCCAGGCGCAAGGGGTGGGGACTGAAGCTTTCTTT
CDR3: CASSQAQGVGTEAFF

D: TRBD1
V: TRBV7-9
J: TRBJ2-4
size: -
DNA: TGTGCCAGCAGCTTAGTTGACAGGGGGCCTGCCAAAAACATTCAGTACTTC
CDR3: CASSLVDRGPAKNIQYF

D: TRBD2
V: TRBV29-1
J: TRBJ2-1
size: few
DNA: TGCAGCGGGAAGACTAGCGGGACTCACAATGAGCAGTTCTTC
CDR3: CSGKTSGTHNEQFF

D: -
V: TRBV12-3/TRBV12-4
J: TRBJ1-2
size: -
DNA: TGTGCCAGCAGTCTAGAGTCCCGAGAAGCATATGGCTACACCTTC
CDR3: CASSLESREAYGYTF

D: TRBD1
V: TRBV30
J: TRBJ1-1
size: -
DNA: TGTGCCTGGGACAGGGAGAACACTGAAGCTTTCTTT
CDR3: CAWDRENTEAFF

D: TRBD1
V: TRBV4-3
J: TRBJ2-3
size: -
DNA: TGCGCCAGCAGCCAAGAAACAGGGGTAGGAGATACGCAGTATTTT
CDR3: CASSQETGVGDTQYF

D: -
V: TRBV24-1
J: TRBJ2-7
size: -
DNA: TGTGCCACCAGTGATCGGGCCTACGAGCAGTACTTC
CDR3: CATSDRAYEQYF

D: TRBD1
V: TRBV7-9
J: TRBJ1-5
size: -
DNA: TGTGCCAGCAGCTCACCGGGACAGGGGAATCAGCCCCAGCATTTT
CDR3: CASSSPGQGNQPQHF

D: -
V: TRBV6-6
J: TRBJ1-2
size: few
DNA: TGTGCCAGCAGTCTCCGGGACACCCCTAACTATGGCTACACCTTC
CDR3: CASSLRDTPNYGYTF

D: -
V: TRBV2
J: TRBJ2-3
size: -
DNA: TGTGCCAGCAGTGCGAGGGGCACAGATACGCAGTATTTT
CDR3: CASSARGTDTQYF

D: TRBD1
V: TRBV3-1
J: TRBJ2-2
size: few
DNA: TGTGCCAGCAGCCCGTTACAGGGGGCATCCACCGGGGAGCTGTTTTTT
CDR3: CASSPLQGASTGELFF

D: TRBD2
V: TRBV20-1
J: TRBJ2-3
size: -
DNA: TGCAGTGCTAGAAAAACTAGCGGGATTCGCACAGATACGCAGTATTTT
CDR3: CSARKTSGIRTDTQYF

D: TRBD2
V: TRBV7-8
J: TRBJ2-5
size: few
DNA: TGTGCCAGCAGCTTGGGGAGGGTGAGGTTGGAGACCCAGTACTTC
CDR3: CASSLGRVRLETQYF

D: -
V: TRBV5-1
J: TRBJ2-7
size: -
DNA: TGCGCCAGCAGCGCCTCACCCTCCTACGAGCAGTACTTC
CDR3: CASSASPSYEQYF

D: TRBD2
V: TRBV29-1
J: TRBJ2-3
size: few
DNA: TGCAGCGTTACGGGAGGGCCGAAGGTTTCGCAGTATTTT
CDR3: CSVTGGPKVSQYF

D: -
V: TRBV7-2
J: TRBJ1-5
size: -
DNA: TGTGCCAGCAGCTTAGGGCTGGGTCGAGGTCAGCCCCAGCATTTT
CDR3: CASSLGLGRGQPQHF

D: TRBD1
V: TRBV29-1
J: TRBJ1-2
size: few
DNA: TGCAGCGTTGTCGGGGTAGACAGGGGTCGTGGCTACACCTTC
CDR3: CSVVGVDRGRGYTF

D: -
V: TRBV15
J: TRBJ2-7
size: -
DNA: TGTGCCACCAGCAGAGATGTGGAAGGGGGGCCCGAGCAGTACTTC
CDR3: CATSRDVEGGPEQYF

D: -
V: TRBV3-1
J: TRBJ1-3
size: -
DNA: TGTGCCAGCAGCCAAGGGATAGGGCCTGGAAACACCATATATTTT
CDR3: CASSQGIGPGNTIYF

D: -
V: TRBV14
J: TRBJ2-1
size: -
DNA: TGTGCCAGCAGCCAATGGAGTGAGCAGTTCTTC
CDR3: CASSQWSEQFF

D: -
V: TRBV29-1
J: TRBJ2-1
size: -
DNA: TGCAGCACGGCCGGGGGAACGGTGAGCTCCTACAATGAGCAGTTCTTC
CDR3: CSTAGGTVSSYNEQFF

D: TRBD1
V: TRBV20-1
J: TRBJ2-1
size: few
DNA: TGCAGTGCTCTCGGGACAGGGGGTACCGGTGAGCAGTTCTTC
CDR3: CSALGTGGTGEQFF

D: -
V: TRBV5-1
J: TRBJ2-7
size: -
DNA: TGCGCCAGCAGGCCGCCGGGACATCCCTACGAGCAGTACTTC
CDR3: CASRPPGHPYEQYF

D: -
V: TRBV10-3
J: TRBJ1-1
size: few
DNA: TGTGCCATCAGTCGGGAGCAGGTGAACACTGAAGCTTTCTTT
CDR3: CAISREQVNTEAFF

D: -
V: TRBV14
J: TRBJ2-7
size: -
DNA: TGTGCCAGCAGCCAATATGCGGACGAGCAGTACTTC
CDR3: CASSQYADEQYF

D: -
V: TRBV12-3/TRBV12-4
J: TRBJ2-3
size: once
DNA: TGTGCCAGCAGTTTAGGGCAGCCTGGAGATACGCAGTATTTT
CDR3: CASSLGQPGDTQYF

D: -
V: TRBV6-4
J: TRBJ2-3
size: -
DNA: TGTGCCAGCAGTGAAAATCCCGGGGGGCGAGATACGCAGTATTTT
CDR3: CASSENPGGRDTQYF

D: TRBD1
V: TRBV19
J: TRBJ1-1
size: -
DNA: TGTGCCAGTAGTAGGGGAGACAGGGGAAGAAACACTGAAGCTTTCTTT
CDR3: CASSRGDRGRNTEAFF

D: -
V: TRBV6-5
J: TRBJ2-5
size: -
DNA: TGTGCCAGCAGTTACGTCCACAATCAAGAGACCCAGTACTTC
CDR3: CASSYVHNQETQYF

D: TRBD2
V: TRBV4-2
J: TRBJ2-2
size: few
DNA: TGTGCCAGCAGCCAAGGTACTAGCGGTCAAACCACCGGGGAGCTGTTTTTT
CDR3: CASSQGTSGQTTGELFF

D: TRBD2
V: TRBV11-2
J: TRBJ2-7
size: -
DNA: TGTGCCAGCAGGAGGGCGGGGGGAAGTGACTACGAGCAGTACTTC
CDR3: CASRRAGGSDYEQYF

D: TRBD1
V: TRBV4-2
J: TRBJ2-7
size: many
DNA: TGTGCCAGCAGCAAGTCGGACAGGGACGAGCAGTACTTC
CDR3: CASSKSDRDEQYF

D: -
V: TRBV20-1
J: TRBJ2-3
size: -
DNA: TGCAGTGCTGCCCAAATGGGGACGCAGTATTTT
CDR3: CSAAQMGTQYF

D: TRBD1
V: TRBV3-1
J: TRBJ1-2
size: few
DNA: TGTGCCAGCAGCCGCGGACAGGCAGCTAACTATGGCTACACCTTC
CDR3: CASSRGQAANYGYTF

D: TRBD2
V: TRBV5-1
J: TRBJ2-5
size: many
DNA: TGCGCCAGCAGCTCGGGACTAGCGGGAGGGGAGACCCAGTACTTC
CDR3: CASSSGLAGGETQYF

D: TRBD2
V: TRBV15
J: TRBJ2-7
size: -
DNA: TGTGCCACCAGCAGAGACCGCGGGAGCGGGCAGTACTTC
CDR3: CATSRDRGSGQYF

D: TRBD2
V: TRBV20-1
J: TRBJ2-5
size: few
DNA: TGCAGTGCTTCAACCGGGACTAGCGTCACGGAGACCCAGTACTTC
CDR3: CSASTGTSVTETQYF

D: -
V: TRBV18
J: TRBJ2-2
size: -
DNA: TGTGCCAGCTCACCACGGCCCCAGGGGCGAAAGTCCGGGGAGCTGTTTTTT
CDR3: CASSPRPQGRKSGELFF